This paragraph covers one T cell receptor (beta chain) sequence. As for time point: recipient sample about 28 days before transplant, after cytoreduction. Recipient blood drawn about 28 days pretransplant and days 30, 100, 180 after. CDR1 and CDR2 (germline): SGHTA, FQGNSA. This CDR3 is built from 14 residues. V trimming: 6 bases; J trimming: 9 bases; junction bases outside the gene matches: 10. Produced via immunoSEQ multiplex PCR; TCRdb's table is partial and in-frame only. The repertoire holds 46,000 or so clones, with 86% as singletons. The sample comes from a study of T cell clonotyping in hematopoietic cell transplantation. Study-wide background: Recipient samples before transplant were obtained post-cytoreduction.

The source is a man aged 60 to 69 with biphenotypic leukemia. Some clones in this sample may be carry-over from other donors' samples. The rearrangement joins TRBV7-2 to TRBJ1-2; 10 nucleotides align to TRBD1. Sequencing used peripheral blood mononuclear cells, obtained before stem cell transplant. In nucleotides, the CDR3 is TGTGCCAGCAGTTTCGGACAGGGGGTGAATCGCTACACCTTC. Its translation is CASSFGQGVNRYTF. The full variable domain, with the rest looked up from reference TRBV7-2 and TRBJ1-2, is GAGVSQSPSNKVTEKGKDVELRCDPISGHTALYWYRQSLGQGLEFLIYFQGNSAPDKSGLPSDRFSAERTGGSVSTLTIQRTQQEDSAVYLCASSFGQGVNRYTFGSGTRLTVV.